The clone carrying this T cell receptor beta chain has a single count. Its antigen is still unknown. The V gene's germline CDR1 is LGHNA and CDR2 YNFKEQ. V lost 5 bases, J lost 8 bases, and 15 bases lay in between. The CDR3 totals 13 residues. This record comes from a study of CD4+ T cells in melanoma. Findings of the study overall: Neoantigen-specific CD4+ T cells in melanoma reportedly had diverse differentiation states. A reported correlation linked neoantigen-specific CD4+ T cells to CD8+, macrophage and B cell function.

Produced via immunoSEQ multiplex PCR; TCRdb's table is partial and in-frame only. This sample has about 50,000 clones; 89% occur once, and the top ten carry 12%. The source is a human donor with melanoma. The rearrangement uses TRBV4-2 and TRBJ1-2; weak D call: TRBD1 (6 bases). Sample: peripheral blood. The CDR3 DNA is TGTGCCAGCAGCTTGGAACAGGGCGGGGGCTACACCTTC. This sequence encodes CASSLEQGGGYTF.